One sample yielded the 12 T cell receptor beta chains listed below, sequenced in a study of T cells in women clearing cervical HPV infection. Clones were sequenced by immunoSEQ multiplex PCR, and TCRdb holds only the in-frame ones, with some missing. Recorded here are fewer than 35,000 clones; the top ten clones represent over 3%. The material sequenced was blood buffy coat. The receptors derive from a woman between 18 and 70 years old with a cervical HPV16 infection that either progressed to CIN3+ or cleared (not recorded which).

With respect to this clone: Read sequence stops 3 residues before the CDR3 end, and the germline J gene provides the missing end. This sequence joins TRBV19 and TRBJ1-2; D remains ambiguous. Germline values: CDR1 LNHDA, CDR2 SQIVND (reference sequence). The length of the CDR3 is 21 residues. The DNA read from the CDR3 is TGTGCCAGTAGTATAGGCCCCGGAGACGATGAAAAACGTTGTAACACAGATACC. Protein product: CASSIGPGDDEKRCNTDT. Given in full, the CDR3 is CASSIGPGDDEKRCNTDTYTF.

The CDR3 loop reads CSARDGGAQGGTDTQYF. The sequenced CDR3 bases are TGCAGTGCTAGAGATGGGGGGGCGCAAGGGGGCACAGATACG. The chain combines TRBV20-1 with TRBJ2-3; perhaps TRBD2 as D (7 bases). The sequence runs out 3 residues before the end of the CDR3; the remainder is reconstructed from the germline J gene. Trimming pared 0 bases from V and 1 base from J, leaving 17 bases between. CDR1 DFQATT and CDR2 SNEGSKA come from the germline V gene (reference sequence). The CDR3 totals 17 residues.

Concerning this clone itself: Read sequence stops 3 residues before the CDR3 end, and the germline J gene provides the missing end. The rearrangement joins TRBV19 to TRBJ1-5; the D gene is possibly TRBD1 (5 bases). V dropped 6 bases and J dropped 7 bases, with 13 bases sitting between them. CDR1 LNHDA and CDR2 SQIVND come from the germline V gene (reference sequence). This CDR3 spans 13 amino acids. CDR3 DNA (partial): TGTGCCAGTAGGGGGCCGGGGGACCAGCCC. It translates to CASRGPGDQP. The complete CDR3 protein is CASRGPGDQPQHF. The full variable domain, in which reference TRBV19 and TRBJ1-5 provide the parts outside the CDR3, is DGGITQSPKYLFRKEGQNVTLSCEQNLNHDAMYWYRQDPGQGLRLIYYSQIVNDFQKGDIAEGYSVSREKKESFPLTVTSAQKNPTAFYLCASRGPGDQPQHFGDGTRLSIL.

In the case of this clone: The read ends 3 residues before the CDR3 terminus; that terminus is restored from the germline J gene. The rearrangement links TRBV7-3 to TRBJ2-3, with a weak D call TRBD1 (5 bases). Looked up from germline, CDR1 is SGHTA and CDR2 is FQGTGA. CDR3 length equals 13 residues. The sequenced CDR3 bases are TGTGCCAGCAGCTTCACAGGCGTGGAGACG. Its protein product is CASSFTGVET. The whole CDR3 is CASSFTGVETQYF.

As for this clone: The read halts 3 residues ahead of the CDR3 end, with the missing end drawn from the germline J gene. The V and J genes are TRBV30 and TRBJ2-3; 8 bases agree with TRBD1. Germline CDR1 is GTSNPN and CDR2 is SVGIG (reference sequence). The CDR3 runs to 15 residues. The CDR3 DNA, read in part, is TGTGCCTGGACCCCGGGCAGGGGGCGGAATCAGCCG. Protein product: CAWTPGRGRNQP. The whole CDR3 sequence is CAWTPGRGRNQPQYF. The complete variable domain, with remaining parts taken from reference TRBV30 and TRBJ2-3, reads SQTIHQWPATLVQPVGSPLSLECTVEGTSNPNLYWYRQAAGRGLQLLFYSVGIGQISSEVPQNLSASRPQDRQFILSSKKLLLSDSGFYLCAWTPGRGRNQPQYFGPGTRLTVL.

The CDR3: CAGSQGGRDYGYTF. Partial CDR3 DNA: TGTGCCGGCTCGCAGGGGGGCAGGGACTATGGC. The chain recombines TRBV7-9 with TRBJ1-2; 7 nucleotides line up with TRBD1. The CDR3 end lies 3 residues beyond the end of the read and is filled in from the germline J gene. Trimming cost V 11 bases and J 3 bases; bases outside gene matches: 12. Germline V lookup: CDR1 SEHNR, CDR2 FQNEAQ (reference sequence). The CDR3 loop spans 14 amino acids.

In the case of this clone: The read ends 3 residues shy of where the CDR3 ends; the end is completed using the germline J gene. The V gene is TRBV7-2, the J gene TRBJ2-2; TRBD1 aligns across 10 bases. Looked up from germline, CDR1 is SGHTA and CDR2 is FQGNSA. The CDR3 totals 15 residues. CDR3 bases read: TGTGCCAGCAGCGACCGGGACAGGGGTATTTCACCG. Its translation: CASSDRDRGISP. The whole CDR3 reads CASSDRDRGISPLFF.

As regards this clone: The read terminates 3 residues before the CDR3 end, so the remaining end is supplied by the germline J gene. The chain joins TRBV11-2 to TRBJ2-7, with D perhaps TRBD2 (5 bases). Germline loops: CDR1 SGHAT, CDR2 FQNNGV. This CDR3 has 12 residues. V was shortened by 5 bases and J by 4 bases, with 9 bases between the two germline ends. The covered CDR3 bases are TGTGCCAGCAGCCTCGAGGGTTACGAG. This translates into CASSLEGYE. From start to end, the CDR3 is CASSLEGYEQYF.

On this clone itself: With the read ending 3 residues before the CDR3 end, the germline J gene is used to fill in that end. The J gene is TRBJ1-4, the V gene TRBV20-1, with 10 positions matching TRBD1. The CDR3 extends over 15 amino acids. From germline, CDR1 is DFQATT and CDR2 SNEGSKA (reference sequence). CDR3: CSASSGTGDNSPLFF. Incomplete CDR3 DNA: TGCAGTGCTAGTTCAGGGACAGGGGATAATTCACCA.

This clone ranks as medium-sized in terms of frequency. Read coverage stops 3 residues before the CDR3 terminus; the germline J gene supplies the remainder. The gene calls are TRBV18 and TRBJ2-3, with no clear D. The CDR3 runs 14 residues. V lost 4 bases and J 3 bases, leaving 11 bases between the germline ends. Germline V gene sequence: CDR1 KGHSH, CDR2 LQKENI. The CDR3 DNA, read in part, is TGTGCCAGCTCACTTGTTCCTCGTACAGATACG. Translating gives CASSLVPRTDT. The full CDR3 protein reads CASSLVPRTDTQYF.

In regard to this clone: The CDR3 end falls 3 residues outside the read, so it is completed with the germline J gene. The chain is built from TRBV29-1 and TRBJ2-2; a possible D gene is TRBD1 (5 bases). CDR1 and CDR2 from the germline V gene are SQVTM and ANQGSEA. The CDR3 loop spans 13 amino acids. The CDR3 sequence: CSVLSSGANVLFF. The sequenced CDR3 bases are TGCAGCGTTCTTTCTTCTGGGGCCAACGTG.

Note on this clone: Read coverage stops 3 residues before the CDR3 terminus; the germline J gene supplies the remainder. The chain carries TRBV5-6 and TRBJ2-3; 9 nucleotides agree with TRBD2. Germline assignment: CDR1 SGHDT and CDR2 YYEEEE. This CDR3 contains 14 residues. This CDR3 is CASSLGPSGVTQYF. The CDR3 DNA, read in part, is TGTGCCAGCAGCTTGGGTCCTAGCGGGGTGACG. The full variable domain, completed using reference TRBV5-6 and TRBJ2-3, is DAGVTQSPTHLIKTRGQQVTLRCSPKSGHDTVSWYQQALGQGPQFIFQYYEEEERQRGNFPDRFSGHQFPNYSSELNVNALLLGDSALYLCASSLGPSGVTQYFGPGTRLTVL.